This TCR beta chain was obtained from a study of blood T cells in healthy people across ages (dated by TCRdb to the mid-2010s). Describing the broader study: Template switching captured roughly one uniquely barcoded TCR beta cDNA molecule per two T cells in model experiments. To avoid experimental bias, donors of different ages were distributed randomly across sequencing lanes. The donors were split into four age groups: young (average around 15 years), middle-aged (39), aged (around 67) and long-lived (more than 80). Using deep sequencing normalized with unique cDNA molecular identifiers, the study measured how TCR beta repertoire diversity changes with age. The study analyzed two additional independent replicas of 1 million unique cDNA reads from the same blood draw for two donors, one aged 18 to 30 and one aged 80 or older. What the study reported, not specific to this receptor: Because the CMV infection status of the donors was unknown, age-related changes in expanded clonotypes may potentially have been confounded. Estimates of total diversity based on one million sequenced T cells were considered lower bounds and underestimates. A strong correlation was found between observed TCR beta diversity and the percentage of naive T cells measured by flow cytometry. Compared with the aged group, the long-lived group had more naive CD4+ T cells, fewer expanded clones and increased TCR diversity, suggesting age selection. Because profiling used bulk unsorted PBMCs, naive and antigen-experienced compartments could not be compared conclusively. Observed TCR beta diversity per million T cells fell roughly linearly with age, and a significant reduction was already apparent by age around 44.

This clonotype was seen more than once but under ten times. Its antigen has not been determined. There are no base qualities to consult, and no much larger clone falls within one base. The CDR3 covers 14 residues, taking in both the cysteine and the phenylalanine. The entry retains the CDR3 DNA only, 42 bases that are in frame from base 1. From the germline V gene (reference sequence), CDR1 is WNHNN and CDR2 is SYGVQD. The germline V and J ends show losses of 11 bases and 5 bases respectively, and no gene match explains 11 bases of the junction. The roughly 39 donors, aged about 6 to 100 years, were systemically healthy Caucasian individuals from Russia. Roughly 11 milliliters of peripheral blood were drawn from each donor into EDTA-treated Vacutainer tubes. Ficoll-Paque density-gradient centrifugation was used to isolate PBMCs, with at least 6.5 million per sample. Total RNA, at least 5 micrograms per sample, was extracted from PBMCs with Trizol reagent. Naive CD45RAhigh/CD27high T cell percentages were measured by flow cytometry on a PBMC aliquot from every donor.

To prepare the library, 5' RACE was applied. TCRdb lists the instrument as Illumina HiSeq 2500. The second PCR ran for roughly 7 to 11 cycles and used a J-beta primer mix along with a sample-barcoded 5' primer. A template-switch 5' adaptor carrying 12 random nucleotides introduced a unique molecular identifier onto each TCR beta cDNA molecule. At least 2.5 million CDR3-containing paired-end reads were obtained from each sample. First-strand cDNA was synthesized from all RNA with the Mint cDNA synthesis kit, primed by a TRBC-specific oligonucleotide. After uracil-DNA glycosylase treatment, a first 18-cycle PCR used universal primers M1SS and BC2_uni_R on all cDNA. The authors' pipeline ran thus. For normalization, 1 million high-quality reads were randomly selected from each sample, with every read carrying a distinct molecular identifier. Reads with shared molecular identifiers were discarded instead of being binned into consensus sequences. MiTCR, set to a Q25 quality threshold and the strictest error-elimination algorithm, was used for CDR3 identification, clonotype clustering and error correction. Lower-bound total TCR beta diversity was estimated with a nonparametric unseen species model using Euler transformation. The public reads were quality trimmed at Q25 with fastp and then assembled into clones with MiXCR by TCRdb, keeping productive beta chains. Rows are unified per CDR3 protein, each entry keeping the most common DNA and genes. None of the V and J calls come from the authors' own analysis; TCRdb made them. The sample records 1.5 million or so distinct CDR3 sequences, about 45% of which are singletons. The ten largest make up 4% of the sample.

Recombination linked TRBV10-1 to TRBJ2-1; 8 bases in the middle match TRBD1. This clonotype was sampled from a woman under 30 in good health. Sequencing was performed on blood. The CDR3 reads as follows: CARIQGTGHNEQFF. The nucleotide sequence is given as TGCGCCCGCATTCAGGGGACAGGCCACAATGAGCAGTTCTTC.